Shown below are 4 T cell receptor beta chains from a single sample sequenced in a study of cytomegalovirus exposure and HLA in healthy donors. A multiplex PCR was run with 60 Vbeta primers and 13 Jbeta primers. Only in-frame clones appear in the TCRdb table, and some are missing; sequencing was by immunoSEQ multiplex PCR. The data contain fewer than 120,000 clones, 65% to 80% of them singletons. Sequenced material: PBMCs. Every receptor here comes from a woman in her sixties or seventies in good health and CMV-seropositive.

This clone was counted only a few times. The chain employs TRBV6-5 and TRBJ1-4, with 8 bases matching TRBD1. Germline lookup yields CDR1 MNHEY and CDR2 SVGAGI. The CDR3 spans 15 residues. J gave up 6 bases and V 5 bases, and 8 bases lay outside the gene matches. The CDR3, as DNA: TGTGCCAGCAGTCAATACAGGGGGGGGGATGAAAAACTGTTTTTT. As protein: CASSQYRGGDEKLFF.

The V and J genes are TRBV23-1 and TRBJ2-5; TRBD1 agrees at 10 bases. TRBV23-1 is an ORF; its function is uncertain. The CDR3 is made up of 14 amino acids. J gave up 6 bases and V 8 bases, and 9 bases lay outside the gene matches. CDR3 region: CASRRQGALKTQYF. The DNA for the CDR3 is TGCGCCAGCCGGCGACAGGGGGCTCTGAAGACCCAGTACTTC.

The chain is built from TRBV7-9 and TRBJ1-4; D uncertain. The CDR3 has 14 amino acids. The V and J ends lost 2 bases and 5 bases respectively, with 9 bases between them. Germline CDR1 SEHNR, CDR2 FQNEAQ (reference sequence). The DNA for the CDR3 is TGTGCCAGCAGCTTAACCGGAGGGAATGAAAAACTGTTTTTT. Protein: CASSLTGGNEKLFF.

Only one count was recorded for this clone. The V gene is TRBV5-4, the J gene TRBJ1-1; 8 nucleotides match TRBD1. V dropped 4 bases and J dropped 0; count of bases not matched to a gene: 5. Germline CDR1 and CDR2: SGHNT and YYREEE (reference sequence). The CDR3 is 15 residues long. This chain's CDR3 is CASSTRDRMNTEAFF. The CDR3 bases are TGTGCCAGCAGCACTAGGGACAGGATGAACACTGAAGCTTTCTTT.